These T cell receptor beta chains were read from a single sample in a study of blood T cell repertoires in COVID-19. The protocol was immunoSEQ multiplex PCR, while the TCRdb copy is restricted to in-frame clones and leaves out a portion. The profile covers 180,000 or so clones, with around 84% appearing a single time and around 4.9% taken by the ten largest. Sequencing was performed on peripheral blood. The receptors shown here come from a woman aged 80 or over with acute or convalescent COVID-19. CDR3s leave out the opening cysteine and the closing phenylalanine or tryptophan. Expanded clones are given a class, and other clones once, few, many or no size at all.

ASSLRVAGGLNTGELF . TRBV7-8
ASSLAGGQVPGELF few TRBV5-4
ASSPPGTSSYEQY . TRBV16
ASSQPTGLETQY . TRBV14
ASSRPAVGRGGNTEAF . TRBV6-6
ASSRTGRDEQF . TRBV5-6
ASSLSPLSPAYNEQF once TRBV7-2
ASSTGGSGMSSYEQY . TRBV28
ASSSSGTKANSPLH . TRBV6-5
ASRTGQGFYEQY . TRBV5-5
ASSQDRGSSPAGDTQY . TRBV4-3
ASRGQIWTEAF . TRBV2
ASSLRGMDTIY few TRBV12-3/TRBV12-4
ASSEFGGSSYNEQF . TRBV25-1
ASSFSVRGNTIY . TRBV7-9
ASSLWGRTYNEQF . TRBV18
ASNPREVLSGNTIY few TRBV2
ASSPGQASTYEQY . TRBV2
ASSYGASGSTDTQY . TRBV6-2/TRBV6-3
ASARVGYGYT . TRBV28
ASSLIGRITDTQY . TRBV5-1
ASSLERGSGYEQY . TRBV11-2
ASSNQGGSYNEQF . TRBV13
ASSRSGSSYNEQF . TRBV28
SAIVDYGYT . TRBV20-1
ASRNPPGQIRSGANVLT few TRBV19
ASRTGQETQY few TRBV19
ASEPGQGNEKLF . TRBV7-9
ASSPMGRGNTEAF . TRBV18
ASSDHRDRGRNTEAF . TRBV6-2/TRBV6-3
ASSETLGQIQETQY . TRBV9
ASSYGQLYEQY . TRBV6-5